This TCR beta chain was captured by sequencing in a study of blood T cell repertoires in COVID-19. Across the study: The analysed material was cDNA or gDNA that came from T cells, B-cell-depleted T cells, or PBMCs.

The CDR3 totals 15 residues. With 3 bases clipped from V and 8 bases from J, the junction kept 13 bases outside the gene matches. Germline CDR1 reads SGHRS; CDR2 reads YFSETQ. Original processing notes: Scientists estimated how many nucleated cells there were by amplifying reference gene primers. Measured with immunoSEQ multiplex PCR; TCRdb has only the in-frame clones, and not every one. The V and J calls and clone size were taken over from that table, and D and trimming were inferred from the DNA. The sample lists approximately 110,000 clones, 85% to 90% occurring once. The rearrangement uses TRBV5-1 and TRBJ1-2; TRBD1 matches at 7 bases. Sequencing was performed on peripheral blood. The TCR sequence derives from a woman between 45 and 60 years old with acute or convalescent COVID-19. The CDR3 sequence: CASSSHPGGWEGYTF. The CDR3 bases are TGCGCCAGCAGCTCTCACCCAGGGGGTTGGGAGGGCTACACCTTC.